A selection of T cell receptor beta chains follows, all from one sample in a study of T cell responses to AZD1222 COVID-19 vaccine. The table came from immunoSEQ multiplex PCR; TCRdb's copy has only in-frame clones and leaves some out. Here the sample spans 130,000 to 150,000 clones, more than 70% being singletons. The source material was peripheral blood, sampled on day 0 of AZD1222 vaccination. These TCRs come from an adult in good health. Both conserved end residues are part of each CDR3. A D gene is named only where the DNA matches it firmly. Some rows have no size entry. The others give once, few or many, or a class for an expanded clone.

clone_size j_call d_call v_call cdr3_aa cdr3_nt
- TRBJ2-2 - TRBV6-2/TRBV6-3 CASSTQGPNTGELFF TGTGCCAGCAGTACACAGGGTCCGAACACCGGGGAGCTGTTTTTT
- TRBJ1-2 TRBD1 TRBV7-9 CASSLGGQGANYGYTF TGTGCCAGCAGCTTAGGAGGCCAGGGGGCTAACTATGGCTACACCTTC
- TRBJ2-7 - TRBV5-1 CASSFFGGPSYEQYF TGCGCCAGCAGCTTTTTCGGGGGGCCCTCCTACGAGCAGTACTTC
once TRBJ1-1 TRBD1 TRBV2 CASRGQWNTEAFF TGTGCCAGCAGGGGACAGTGGAACACTGAAGCTTTCTTT
- TRBJ1-1 - TRBV10-1 CATRGGMNTEAFF TGCGCCACCCGGGGGGGGATGAACACTGAAGCTTTCTTT
- TRBJ2-7 TRBD2 TRBV19 CASSRGGGSYEQYF TGTGCCAGTAGTCGGGGGGGAGGATCCTACGAGCAGTACTTC
- TRBJ2-1 TRBD2 TRBV5-1 CASRKLAGGPGHNEQFF TGCGCCAGCAGGAAGCTAGCGGGGGGGCCGGGTCACAATGAGCAGTTCTTC
once TRBJ2-2 TRBD1 TRBV5-6 CASSYPRNRGINTGELFF TGTGCCAGCAGCTACCCCCGGAACAGGGGGATAAACACCGGGGAGCTGTTTTTT
- TRBJ1-2 - TRBV7-9 CASSTSRGEGYDGYTF TGTGCCAGCAGCACCAGCAGGGGTGAGGGATATGACGGCTACACCTTC
- TRBJ1-1 TRBD1 TRBV11-3 CASSPGTGGANTEAFF TGTGCCAGCAGCCCCGGGACAGGGGGGGCGAACACTGAAGCTTTCTTT
- TRBJ2-1 - TRBV5-1 CASSSLGGAHNEQFF TGCGCCAGCAGCTCCCTAGGGGGGGCCCACAATGAGCAGTTCTTC
- TRBJ1-2 TRBD1 TRBV29-1 CSVVGQGYGYTF TGCAGCGTTGTGGGACAGGGGTATGGCTACACCTTC
few TRBJ2-5 - TRBV7-9 CASSLPPQETQYF TGTGCCAGCAGCTTACCGCCCCAAGAGACCCAGTACTTC
few TRBJ2-7 - TRBV19 CASSITGQPSYEQYF TGTGCCAGTAGTATTACCGGACAGCCCTCCTACGAGCAGTACTTC
- TRBJ1-2 - TRBV5-1 CASSLQNNYGYTF TGCGCCAGCAGCCTACAGAATAACTATGGCTACACCTTC
- TRBJ2-1 - TRBV5-4 CASSLGGSQGLGNEQFF TGTGCCAGCAGCTTGGGGGGAAGTCAGGGTTTGGGAAATGAGCAGTTCTTC
- TRBJ1-6 - TRBV7-6 CASSLATQGARNSPLHF TGTGCCAGCAGCTTAGCGACACAGGGAGCCCGTAATTCACCCCTCCACTTT
- TRBJ2-2 - TRBV5-5 CASSYPPRGADTGELFF TGTGCCAGCAGCTACCCCCCTAGGGGCGCGGACACCGGGGAGCTGTTTTTT
- TRBJ2-7 TRBD1 TRBV28 CASSQTGPLLSYEQYF TGTGCCAGCAGTCAGACAGGGCCTCTTCTCTCCTACGAGCAGTACTTC
- TRBJ2-1 TRBD1 TRBV7-6 CASSLDRDNEQFF TGTGCCAGCAGCTTGGACAGGGACAATGAGCAGTTCTTC
- TRBJ1-2 - TRBV28 CASRELGTGSYGYTF TGTGCCAGCAGGGAACTAGGGACGGGATCCTATGGCTACACCTTC
once TRBJ1-1 - TRBV28 CASSLQAPAAFF TGTGCCAGCAGTTTACAGGCCCCAGCAGCTTTCTTT
- TRBJ1-2 - TRBV24-1 CATSQTGGGYGYTF TGTGCCACCAGCCAAACCGGGGGAGGCTATGGCTACACCTTC
- TRBJ1-4 - TRBV2 CASRAGRGDEKLFF TGTGCCAGCAGGGCGGGGAGGGGTGATGAAAAACTGTTTTTT
- TRBJ1-2 TRBD1 TRBV7-9 CASALGTGGATNYGYTF TGTGCCAGCGCCCTAGGGACAGGGGGCGCTACTAACTATGGCTACACCTTC
- TRBJ2-1 TRBD2 TRBV7-2 CASSSPGLAGVSYNEQFF TGTGCCAGCAGCTCCCCGGGACTAGCGGGGGTTTCCTACAATGAGCAGTTCTTC
- TRBJ2-7 - TRBV5-6 CASSAMDGYEQYF TGTGCCAGCAGCGCGATGGACGGTTACGAGCAGTACTTC
- TRBJ1-1 - TRBV7-2 CASSSYRGWTEAFF TGTGCCAGCAGCTCATACCGGGGTTGGACTGAAGCTTTCTTT
- TRBJ1-1 - TRBV11-2 CASSLVGVREAFF TGTGCCAGCAGCTTAGTAGGGGTTCGGGAAGCTTTCTTT
- TRBJ1-2 - TRBV30 CAWTWGPNYGYTF TGTGCCTGGACCTGGGGACCAAACTATGGCTACACCTTC
- TRBJ2-1 TRBD2 TRBV11-3 CASSSNLAGLENEQFF TGTGCCAGCAGCTCTAACCTAGCGGGGCTTGAGAATGAGCAGTTCTTC
- TRBJ1-2 - TRBV28 CASSGANYGYTF TGTGCCAGCAGTGGGGCTAACTATGGCTACACCTTC
- TRBJ2-7 TRBD1 TRBV7-3 CASSSGAGGQDEQYF TGTGCCAGCAGCTCCGGTGCAGGGGGCCAGGACGAGCAGTACTTC
- TRBJ1-2 - TRBV3-1/TRBV3-2 CASSPRGGGGYTF TGTGCCAGCAGCCCAAGGGGGGGAGGAGGCTACACCTTC
- TRBJ1-2 - TRBV5-1 CASSSGAGLYGYTF TGCGCCAGCAGCTCGGGGGCAGGGTTATATGGCTACACCTTC
- TRBJ2-2 - TRBV4-1 CASGGRTSATGELFF TGCGCCAGCGGAGGGCGGACGTCGGCGACCGGGGAGCTGTTTTTT
- TRBJ1-2 - TRBV30 CAWSPLSGWGYTF TGTGCCTGGAGTCCCTTATCAGGGTGGGGCTACACCTTC
- TRBJ1-1 TRBD1 TRBV6-5 CASSYKGTGGFTEAFF TGTGCCAGCAGTTATAAGGGGACAGGGGGTTTTACTGAAGCTTTCTTT
- TRBJ2-3 - TRBV5-1 CASSRNSISTDTQYF TGCGCCAGCAGCCGAAACAGCATTAGCACAGATACGCAGTATTTT
- TRBJ2-1 - TRBV7-9 CASSLSSNEQFF TGTGCCAGCAGCTTAAGTTCCAATGAGCAGTTCTTC
- TRBJ1-2 - TRBV25-1 CASSGGAGYTF TGTGCCAGCAGTGGGGGGGCTGGCTACACCTTC
once TRBJ2-2 - TRBV7-6 CASSPQAGRNTGELFF TGTGCCAGCAGCCCCCAGGCGGGGAGGAACACCGGGGAGCTGTTTTTT
- TRBJ1-6 - TRBV29-1 CSVRRDVTSPLHF TGCAGCGTTCGGAGGGACGTCACTTCACCCCTCCACTTT
few TRBJ2-2 - TRBV6-2/TRBV6-3 CASSNPRQTGELFF TGTGCCAGCAGCAACCCTAGGCAGACCGGGGAGCTGTTTTTT
- TRBJ2-5 - TRBV7-2 CASSLQAQETQYF TGTGCCAGCAGCTTACAGGCCCAAGAGACCCAGTACTTC
- TRBJ1-2 TRBD1 TRBV24-1 CATSDRTGNYGYTF TGTGCCACCAGTGATCGGACAGGGAACTATGGCTACACCTTC
- TRBJ2-7 - TRBV7-2 CASSLERKYEQYF TGTGCCAGCAGCTTAGAGCGAAAATACGAGCAGTACTTC
- TRBJ1-1 - TRBV24-1 CATRRGEGQNTEAFF TGTGCCACCCGTCGGGGGGAAGGGCAGAACACTGAAGCTTTCTTT
- TRBJ2-1 - TRBV16 CASSQYNEQFF TGTGCCAGCAGCCAATACAATGAGCAGTTCTTC
- TRBJ1-6 - TRBV21-1 CASSPPKGDNSPLHF TGTGCCAGCAGCCCCCCTAAGGGGGATAATTCACCCCTCCACTTT
- TRBJ2-2 - TRBV9 CASSVENRAFYTGELFF TGTGCCAGCAGCGTAGAGAACAGGGCCTTTTACACCGGGGAGCTGTTTTTT
- TRBJ1-1 - TRBV11-2 CASSLGRGRGNTEAFF TGTGCCAGCAGCTTAGGGCGGGGGCGCGGGAACACTGAAGCTTTCTTT